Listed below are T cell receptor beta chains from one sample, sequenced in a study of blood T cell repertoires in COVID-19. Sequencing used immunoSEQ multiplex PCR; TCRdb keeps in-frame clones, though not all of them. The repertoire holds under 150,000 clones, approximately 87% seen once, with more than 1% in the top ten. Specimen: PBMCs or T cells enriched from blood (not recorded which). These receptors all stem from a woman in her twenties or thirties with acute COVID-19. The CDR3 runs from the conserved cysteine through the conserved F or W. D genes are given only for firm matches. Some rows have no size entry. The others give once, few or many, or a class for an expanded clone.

CASRQGLAADSSYNEQFF | TGTGCCAGCAGGCAGGGACTAGCGGCCGATAGCTCCTACAATGAGCAGTTCTTC | . | TRBD2 | 18 | TRBJ2-1 | TRBV28
CASSLKGESEAFF | TGTGCCAGCAGTTTGAAGGGGGAGAGTGAAGCTTTCTTT | . | . | 13 | TRBJ1-1 | TRBV12-3/TRBV12-4
CASSPGRQETQYF | TGTGCCAGCTCACCGGGCAGACAAGAGACCCAGTACTTC | . | . | 13 | TRBJ2-5 | TRBV18
CASSQSPGQGTTEAFF | TGTGCCAGCTCACAGTCGCCGGGACAGGGGACCACTGAAGCTTTCTTT | once | TRBD1 | 16 | TRBJ1-1 | TRBV18
CASSYIRTNEKLFF | TGTGCCAGCAGTTATATACGGACAAATGAAAAACTGTTTTTT | . | . | 14 | TRBJ1-4 | TRBV2
CASSVTGSSSGANVLTF | TGTGCCAGCAGTGTAACAGGAAGTAGCTCTGGGGCCAACGTCCTGACTTTC | . | . | 17 | TRBJ2-6 | TRBV28
CASSQVENEKLFF | TGCGCCAGCAGCCAAGTAGAAAATGAAAAACTGTTTTTT | . | . | 13 | TRBJ1-4 | TRBV4-1
CASSIRRGDTEAFF | TGTGCCAGCAGCATCCGACGGGGAGACACTGAAGCTTTCTTT | . | . | 14 | TRBJ1-1 | TRBV7-9
CASSFAGGLGPWGYGYTF | TGTGCCAGCAGCTTCGCCGGAGGGCTGGGACCCTGGGGCTATGGCTACACCTTC | . | . | 18 | TRBJ1-2 | TRBV7-3
CASSLAVPSTDTQYF | TGCGCCAGCAGCTTGGCGGTACCTAGCACAGATACGCAGTATTTT | . | . | 15 | TRBJ2-3 | TRBV5-1
CSAGTGTRGNNEQFF | TGCAGCGCTGGGACCGGGACTAGGGGGAACAATGAGCAGTTCTTC | . | TRBD2 | 15 | TRBJ2-1 | TRBV29-1
CASSPGQTYGYTF | TGTGCCAGCAGCCCAGGACAGACCTATGGCTACACCTTC | . | . | 13 | TRBJ1-2 | TRBV7-8
CASRRQGRDQPQHF | TGTGCCAGCCGCCGACAGGGAAGAGATCAGCCCCAGCATTTT | . | TRBD1 | 14 | TRBJ1-5 | TRBV6-2/TRBV6-3
CSVVTGYNQPQHF | TGCAGCGTTGTGACAGGGTACAATCAGCCCCAGCATTTT | . | TRBD1 | 13 | TRBJ1-5 | TRBV29-1
CASSLLEGHRDGYTF | TGTGCCAGCAGTCTTCTCGAGGGACACAGAGACGGCTACACCTTC | . | . | 15 | TRBJ1-2 | TRBV6-2/TRBV6-3
CASSVGQGLNTEAFF | TGTGCCAGCAGTGTAGGACAGGGTCTGAACACTGAAGCTTTCTTT | . | TRBD1 | 15 | TRBJ1-1 | TRBV27